This entry concerns a single T cell receptor (beta chain). One junction end does not reproduce the germline sequence, and a read error may be involved. The CDR3 has 15 amino acids. Combining CD45RO+ cells with CCR7-negative CD45RA+ TemRA cells gave CD8 memory. This entry belongs to a study of shared clonotypes between healthy human individuals. Study overall: Donor composition was a couple of women and three men, aged 18 to 49.

The assay was run at deep level. The table came from immunoSEQ multiplex PCR; TCRdb's copy has only in-frame clones and leaves some out. The top ten clones hold around half of a sample with 85,000 to 100,000 clones, 60% to 70% of them seen once. The sample taken for sequencing was memory CD8+ T cells sorted from blood. Specified subset: CD45RO+ cells pooled with CCR7-negative TemRA cells. This chain connects TRBV5-3 to TRBJ2-1; 8 positions agree with TRBD2. TRBV5-3 is recorded as an ORF, its role being uncertain. This receptor was identified in a man aged 25-45 years in good health. CDR3 region: CASSLLREADREQFF. In DNA form, the CDR3 reads TGTGCCAGCAGCTTGTTGCGGGAGGCGGACCGTGAGCAGTTCTTC.